The 22 T cell receptor beta chains in this list originate from one sample, sequenced in a study of Ad26.COV2.S vaccination and SARS-CoV-2 variants (dated by TCRdb to 2020 to 2023). The treatment or condition tag for this specimen amounts to: some 20 received Ad26.COV2.S at low or high dose, single or two shots; roughly 5 received placebo; per-sample allocation not given. For vaccine and placebo recipients, repertoires were sequenced using samples collected on day 63 after the first injection. Library preparation employed the immunoSEQ multiplex PCR assay. As stored in TCRdb, this immuneACCESS dataset retains in-frame rearrangements with V and J assigned. A fraction of the clones does not appear; measured against another copy, unresolved V genes explain less than half of the discrepancy, and the remainder lacks a known reason. The sample table holds some 320,000 clones, of which 70% to 90% were seen once. 1.9% of the sample lies in the top ten.

Sequencing was performed on peripheral blood, taken in a trial of Ad26.COV2.S vaccine versus placebo. All receptors come from a person between 18 and 59 years old who received the Ad26.COV2.S COVID-19 vaccine or a placebo.

As DNA, the CDR3 is TGTGCCAGCAGTGCAGGGGGGCTCAGAAACACCATATATTTT. Protein: CASSAGGLRNTIYF. This sequence joins TRBV2 and TRBJ1-3; 7 bases are a match to TRBD1. Trimming removed 4 bases from V and 5 bases from J; junction bases left unmatched: 5. Germline loops: CDR1 SNHLY, CDR2 FYNNEI. This CDR3 contains 14 residues.

The V call is TRBV5-1, the J call TRBJ1-1; no reliable D call. Germline CDR1 reads SGHRS; CDR2 reads YFSETQ. Trimming cost V 0 bases and J 8 bases, with 20 bases left between them. This CDR3 spans 16 amino acids. The CDR3 coding sequence is TGCGCCAGCAGCTTGGAGGCCAGAAGGTTGAGAGGGGAAGCTTTCTTT. Translated, it gives CASSLEARRLRGEAFF.

This clone came up once. Here the CDR3 reads CASSSQGVGEKLFF. In nucleotides, the CDR3 is TGTGCCAGCAGTTCGCAGGGGGTCGGTGAAAAACTGTTTTTT. The chain employs TRBV6-5 and TRBJ1-4, with 7 bases that match TRBD1. The CDR3 is 14 amino acids. The V gene end was trimmed by 4 bases and the J gene end by 7 bases; junction bases not matched to a gene: 6. CDR1 is MNHEY and CDR2 is SVGAGI in the germline V gene.

This clone was seen more than once but under ten times. Different DNA sequences within this sample yield the same CDR3. The gene calls are TRBV7-2 and TRBJ1-5; possibly TRBD1 for D (6 bases). V was clipped by 2 bases and J by 0 bases, with 14 bases between them. The CDR3 totals 17 residues. Germline lookup yields CDR1 SGHTA and CDR2 FQGNSA. The DNA of the CDR3 is TGTGCCAGCAGCTTACGCGGGGGGCCTTATAGCAATCAGCCCCAGCATTTT. The encoded protein is CASSLRGGPYSNQPQHF.

This clone has a single count. The chain links TRBV4-3 to TRBJ1-1, with no clear D. The CDR3 sequence is 13 residues long. CDR1 is LGHNA and CDR2 is YSLEER in the germline V gene. V lost 0 bases to trimming and J lost 4 bases, with 6 bases between them. The CDR3 DNA is TGCGCCAGCAGCCAAGAACCGGGCACTGAAGCTTTCTTT. Translated, it gives CASSQEPGTEAFF.

The count of this clone is one. The chain joins TRBV5-4 to TRBJ2-2, with D perhaps TRBD1 or TRBD2 (6 bases each). The CDR3 totals 16 residues. V lost 6 bases, J lost 2 bases, and 17 bases lay in between. Germline V CDR1 and CDR2: SGHNT, YYREEE (reference sequence). The CDR3 spells CASTPGAGVNTGELFF. CDR3 nucleotides: TGTGCCAGCACCCCGGGGGCAGGGGTAAACACCGGGGAGCTGTTTTTT.

This chain joins TRBV28 and TRBJ2-7, with D hard to call. Trimming cost V 2 bases and J 3 bases, with 8 bases left between them. Germline CDR1 reads MDHEN; CDR2 reads SYDVKM. The CDR3 extends over 13 amino acids. CDR3 residues: CASSLRAVYEQYF. The CDR3 nucleotides read TGTGCCAGCAGTTTACGTGCCGTCTACGAGCAGTACTTC.

Regarding this clone: Within the sample, other DNA sequences also encode this same CDR3. The chain uses TRBV14 and TRBJ1-6; D not certain. The CDR3 totals 14 residues. CDR1 and CDR2 from the germline V gene are SGHDN and FVKESK. With 0 bases removed from V and 7 bases from J, the gap between germline ends came to 7 bases. CDR3 loop: CASSQDRGNSPLHF. The CDR3 coding sequence is TGTGCCAGCAGCCAAGATCGAGGGAATTCACCCCTCCACTTT.

The chain joins TRBV30 to TRBJ2-1; TRBD2 agrees at 10 bases. The V and J ends lost 0 bases and 6 bases, in that order; junction bases with no gene match: 5. CDR1 GTSNPN and CDR2 SVGIG come from the germline V gene (reference sequence). The CDR3 covers 15 residues. The CDR3 bases are TGTGCCTGGAGTGTAGGCAGCGGGGGGGCCAATGAGCAGTTCTTC. This sequence encodes CAWSVGSGGANEQFF.

The table lists this clone with a count of one. The chain uses TRBV6-2 or TRBV6-3 and TRBJ2-4; D possibly corresponds to TRBD2 (5 bases). Trimming removed 2 bases from V and 7 bases from J, with 9 bases in between. The germline V gene encodes CDR1 MNHEY and CDR2 SVGEGT. The CDR3 runs 13 residues. The chain's CDR3 is CASSYTRGNIQYF. The CDR3 DNA sequence: TGTGCCAGCAGTTACACCCGGGGTAACATTCAGTACTTC.

There are a few counts of this clone. J is TRBJ2-2 and V is TRBV6-2 or TRBV6-3, with a tentative D call TRBD1 (5 bases). Per the germline V gene, CDR1 is MNHEY and CDR2 is SVGEGT. The CDR3 extends over 14 amino acids. Trimming stripped 2 bases from V and 7 bases from J, with 11 bases between. This CDR3 is CASSYPRVNGELFF. CDR3 in DNA: TGTGCCAGCAGTTACCCCAGGGTTAACGGGGAGCTGTTTTTT.

The V and J genes are TRBV5-8 and TRBJ1-1; TRBD1 aligns across 9 bases. After removal of 1 base from V and 5 bases from J, the junction contained 6 bases not matched to a gene. The CDR3 spans 15 residues. Germline CDR1 SGHTS, CDR2 YDEGEE. The CDR3 DNA reads as TGTGCCAGCAGCTTGTCCGGGACAGGGTCAACTGAAGCTTTCTTT. Its protein product is CASSLSGTGSTEAFF.

J is TRBJ1-2 and V is TRBV5-4; no clear D. There are 14 residues in the CDR3. Germline CDR1 is SGHNT and CDR2 is YYREEE (reference sequence). Trimming shortened V by 4 bases and J by 1 base, and 11 bases separated the two germline ends. The CDR3 DNA reads TGTGCCAGCAGCCTACTGACGGGTAACTATGGCTACACCTTC. Protein product: CASSLLTGNYGYTF.

V and J are TRBV24-1 and TRBJ2-3; 8 bases align to TRBD1. There are 15 residues in the CDR3. Germline lookup yields CDR1 KGHDR and CDR2 SFDVKD. V was pared by 4 bases and J by 6 bases, with 8 bases of the junction left unmatched. CDR3 coding DNA: TGTGCCACCAGTGAGGCCGGGACAGGCGTCGATACGCAGTATTTT. Translation: CATSEAGTGVDTQYF.

This chain links TRBV5-6 with TRBJ1-1; D perhaps matches TRBD1 (5 bases). The germline gives CDR1 SGHDT, CDR2 YYEEEE. Trimming left V 6 bases short and J 0 bases short, with 24 bases between. This CDR3 region has 18 residues. The CDR3 region has the DNA TGTGCCAGCACCAGCTTGGCTAGTTGGGCAGGGCTGAACACTGAAGCTTTCTTT. It codes for CASTSLASWAGLNTEAFF.

The chain employs TRBV12-3 or TRBV12-4 and TRBJ2-3; no firm D call. V was shortened by 0 bases and J by 7 bases, with 5 bases between the two germline ends. CDR3 length: 12 residues. The CDR3, as DNA: TGTGCCAGCAGTTTAGCGGGGAATACGCAGTATTTT. Encoded protein: CASSLAGNTQYF.

The chain's CDR3 is CASSPPTWVAGGQETQYF. As DNA, the CDR3 is TGTGCCAGCTCACCACCAACGTGGGTAGCGGGGGGACAAGAGACCCAGTACTTC. The chain is built from TRBV18 and TRBJ2-5, with 10 bases aligning to TRBD2. Trimming took 0 bases from V and 2 from J; bases not matched to a gene: 9. Germline CDR1 KGHSH, CDR2 LQKENI. There are 18 residues in the CDR3.

This rearrangement joins TRBV19 to TRBJ1-6; D is uncertain. The CDR3 sequence is 14 residues long. Germline loops: CDR1 LNHDA, CDR2 SQIVND (reference sequence). Trimming shortened V by 5 bases and J by 8 bases, and 13 bases separated the two germline ends. The CDR3 region has the DNA TGTGCCAGTAGTCCAAATAACAGAGATTCACCCCTCCACTTT. Protein sequence: CASSPNNRDSPLHF.

The chain links TRBV6-2 or TRBV6-3 to TRBJ2-2; tentatively, D is TRBD2 (6 bases). The V end lost 4 bases, the J end lost 7 bases, and 7 bases lay between the germline ends. The CDR3 length is 12 residues. Germline V gene sequence: CDR1 MNHEY, CDR2 SVGEGT. CDR3 residues: CASSWGVGELFF. The CDR3 DNA sequence: TGTGCCAGCAGTTGGGGGGTCGGGGAGCTGTTTTTT.

The V and J genes are TRBV20-1 and TRBJ1-1; D is unresolved. Looked up from germline, CDR1 is DFQATT and CDR2 is SNEGSKA (reference sequence). The CDR3 has 10 residues. V shed 2 bases and J shed 8 bases, with 6 bases lying between them. CDR3 DNA: TGCAGTGCTAGATCGGGAGAAGCTTTCTTT. Protein product: CSARSGEAFF.

The sample holds a few counts of this clone. The rearrangement uses TRBV19 and TRBJ1-6; the D is unclear. The ends were cut back, 2 bases at V and 6 bases at J, with 11 bases in the middle. The CDR3 loop spans 15 amino acids. Germline loops: CDR1 LNHDA, CDR2 SQIVND (reference sequence). The CDR3 coding sequence is TGTGCCAGTAGTATACAAGCCGGGGTTAATTCACCCCTCCACTTT. Protein product: CASSIQAGVNSPLHF.

V and J are TRBV18 and TRBJ2-2; D possibly corresponds to TRBD1 (5 bases). Germline V CDR1 and CDR2: KGHSH, LQKENI. With 2 bases removed from V and 8 bases from J, the gap between germline ends came to 9 bases. The CDR3 totals 13 residues. This chain's CDR3 is CASSPKGIGELFF. In nucleotides, the CDR3 is TGTGCCAGCTCACCAAAGGGGATAGGGGAGCTGTTTTTT.